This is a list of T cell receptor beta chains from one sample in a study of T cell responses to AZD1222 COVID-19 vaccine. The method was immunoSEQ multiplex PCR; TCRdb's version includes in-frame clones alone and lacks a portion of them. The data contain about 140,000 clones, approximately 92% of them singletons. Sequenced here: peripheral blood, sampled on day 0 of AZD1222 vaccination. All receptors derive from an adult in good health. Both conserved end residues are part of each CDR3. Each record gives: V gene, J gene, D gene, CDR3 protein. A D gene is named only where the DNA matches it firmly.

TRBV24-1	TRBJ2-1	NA	CATSEDSSYNEQFF
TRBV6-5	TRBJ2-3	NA	CASWREKSDTQYF
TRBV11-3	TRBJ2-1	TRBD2	CASSLGGSAYNEQFF
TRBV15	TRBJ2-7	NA	CATSRDRGLSYEQYF
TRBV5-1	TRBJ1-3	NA	CASSQTDSGNTIYF
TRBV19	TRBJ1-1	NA	CASSIRRGTEAFF
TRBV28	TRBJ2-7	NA	CASQQVGEQYF
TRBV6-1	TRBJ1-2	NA	CASSESQGLSNYGYTF
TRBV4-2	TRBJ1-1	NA	CASSQTRVEAFF
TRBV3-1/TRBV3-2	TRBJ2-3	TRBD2	CASSHGGSADTQYF
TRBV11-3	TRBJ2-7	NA	CASSEGGGSSYEQYF
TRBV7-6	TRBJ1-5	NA	CASSLGLGSNQPQHF
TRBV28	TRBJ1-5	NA	CASSYYQGISNQPQHF
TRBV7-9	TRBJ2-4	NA	CASSLIASGAKNIQYF
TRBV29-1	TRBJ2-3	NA	CSVEVRFPTPLDTQYF
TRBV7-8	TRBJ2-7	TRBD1	CASSSAKGGPFGGEQYF
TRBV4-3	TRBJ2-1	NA	CASSVPGPFTEQFF
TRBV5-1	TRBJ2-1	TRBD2	CASSPGLAGVNEQFF
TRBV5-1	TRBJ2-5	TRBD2	CASENHSGRAMEETQYF
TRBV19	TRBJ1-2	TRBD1	CASSIQTGGYGYTF
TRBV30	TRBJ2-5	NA	CAWSLEGGGEETQYF
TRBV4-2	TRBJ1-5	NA	CASSPQVNSNQPQHF
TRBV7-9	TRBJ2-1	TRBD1	CASSQQGANYNEQFF
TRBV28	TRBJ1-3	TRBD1	CASSLPQGEAGNTIYF
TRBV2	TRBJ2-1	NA	CASTPPDNEQFF
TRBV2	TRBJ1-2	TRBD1	CASRERTGVGGYTF
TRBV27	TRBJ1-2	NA	CASSLGGSEIYGYTF
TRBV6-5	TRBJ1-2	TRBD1	CASRRQGLGYTF
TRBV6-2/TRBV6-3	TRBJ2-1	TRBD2	CASSVRLAGVFYNEQFF
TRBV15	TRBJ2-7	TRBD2	CATSRDLTSGVDGEQYF
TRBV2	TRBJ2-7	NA	CASSERSGAPYEQYF
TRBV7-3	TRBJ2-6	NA	CASSLVGVPGANVLTF
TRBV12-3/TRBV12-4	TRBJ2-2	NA	CASTPAATGELFF
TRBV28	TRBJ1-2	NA	CASRLAENGYTF
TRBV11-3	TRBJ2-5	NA	CASSRDSQETQYF